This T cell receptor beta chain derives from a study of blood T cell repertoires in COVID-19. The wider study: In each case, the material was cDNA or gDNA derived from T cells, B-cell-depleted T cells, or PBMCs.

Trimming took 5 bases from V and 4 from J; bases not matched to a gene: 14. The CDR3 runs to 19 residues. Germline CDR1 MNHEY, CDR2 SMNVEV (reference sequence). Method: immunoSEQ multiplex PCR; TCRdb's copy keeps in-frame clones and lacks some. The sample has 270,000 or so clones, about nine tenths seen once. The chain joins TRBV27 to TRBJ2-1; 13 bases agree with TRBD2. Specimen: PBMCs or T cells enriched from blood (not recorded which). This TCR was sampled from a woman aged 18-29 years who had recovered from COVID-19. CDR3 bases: TGTGCCAGCAGTGTCGGGACTAGCGGGGTCACCCTCTTTTACAATGAGCAGTTCTTC. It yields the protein CASSVGTSGVTLFYNEQFF.